A selection of T cell receptor beta chains follows, all from one sample in a study of CXCR3-negative and CXCR3-positive naive CD8 T cells. From its re-call of the 5' RACE reads, TCRdb lists each CDR3 protein once, without DNA. The sample table sets out approximately 59,000 distinct CDR3 sequences. Sequencing was performed on naive CXCR3+ CD8+ T cells from blood. The receptor set was obtained from a human donor in good health. Some clones in this sample may be carry-over from other donors' samples. CDR3s include the opening cysteine and the closing phenylalanine or tryptophan. Only some rows state a clone size, as once, few, many or a class for expanded clones.

V,J,size,CDR3
TRBV7-2,TRBJ2-7,NA,CASSITYSSYEQYF
TRBV12-3/TRBV12-4,TRBJ1-2,NA,CASSAGQGTYGYTF
TRBV6-5,TRBJ2-7,NA,CASSITRQGGSYEQYF
TRBV28,TRBJ1-3,NA,CASSWGPSGNTIYF
TRBV11-2,TRBJ2-3,NA,CASSSAATSGGADTQYF
TRBV7-3,TRBJ2-7,NA,CASSLGSYSPYEQYF
TRBV4-2,TRBJ1-5,medium-sized,CASSQEHEAYQPQHF
TRBV4-3,TRBJ2-1,NA,CASSPPGGHYNEQFF
TRBV2,TRBJ2-7,NA,CASPPGEYGAEQYF
TRBV11-2,TRBJ2-7,NA,CASSLWDRVYEQYF
TRBV11-3,TRBJ2-1,NA,CAIELGLDNEQFF
TRBV21-1,TRBJ2-5,NA,CASSKEPARPEETQYF
TRBV30,TRBJ1-2,NA,CAWSVLAGDPAGYTF
TRBV2,TRBJ2-7,NA,CASRDAPSYEQYF
TRBV11-2,TRBJ2-3,NA,CASSLLTGTDTQYF
TRBV6-2/TRBV6-3,TRBJ2-7,NA,CASSYGNRVHEQYF
TRBV15,TRBJ2-2,NA,CATTGQDSLPTGELFF
TRBV6-2/TRBV6-3,TRBJ1-6,NA,CASSYYRTDNSPLHF
TRBV29-1,TRBJ2-1,NA,CSVNTAVSYNEQFF
TRBV28,TRBJ2-7,NA,CASRGNGGSNEQYF
TRBV15,TRBJ2-4,NA,CATSRDSGGDGYIQYF
TRBV27,TRBJ2-1,NA,CASSLSYNEQFF
TRBV7-9,TRBJ1-1,NA,CASSRSPEESGEAFF
TRBV7-2,TRBJ2-3,NA,CASSLDWDRSTDTQYF
TRBV7-9,TRBJ1-5,NA,CASSLEYQPQHF
TRBV12-3/TRBV12-4,TRBJ2-2,NA,CASSRGGGANTGELFF